The 18 T cell receptor beta chains below were found in one sample sequenced in a study of vaccination effects on CD4 cells after COVID-19. Which antigens these TCRs recognize remains unknown. In the ViraFEST assay, antigen-specific CD4+ clonotypes were identified by expansion after peptide-pool stimulation. Isolation of CD4+ T cells took place after ten to eleven days of culture. Vaccinees lacked prior SARS-CoV-2 infection and tested negative for nucleocapsid antibodies. Generated by immunoSEQ multiplex PCR, the TCRdb table keeps only in-frame clones and is missing some. The repertoire holds about 20,000 clones, with roughly 70% as singletons. The sequencing here drew on CD4+ T cells from PBMCs cultured with HCoV-NL63 spike peptides, taken before COVID-19 vaccination. These receptors were obtained from a human donor who received a COVID-19 vaccine.

This chain connects TRBV15 to TRBJ1-2; D is ambiguous. This CDR3 region has 13 residues. Germline V gene sequence: CDR1 LNHNV, CDR2 YYDKDF (reference sequence). The V end lost 1 base, the J end lost 8 bases, and 11 bases lay between the germline ends. The CDR3 DNA sequence: TGTGCCACCAGCAGAGGTTCTGACGGAGGCTACACCTTC. Its protein product is CATSRGSDGGYTF.

The rearrangement joins TRBV4-1 to TRBJ2-1, with 10 bases lining up with TRBD2. This CDR3 has 15 amino acids. CDR1 and CDR2 (germline): MGHRA, YSYEKL. V shed 4 bases and J 5 bases; nucleotides not matched to a gene: 5. Here the CDR3 reads CASSPGLAVNNEQFF. For the CDR3, the DNA is TGCGCCAGCAGCCCCGGACTAGCGGTTAACAATGAGCAGTTCTTC.

The gene calls are TRBV2 and TRBJ1-2; D gene ambiguous. V was trimmed by 3 bases and J by 4 bases, leaving 9 bases between them. Germline V gives CDR1 SNHLY, CDR2 FYNNEI. The CDR3 is made up of 13 amino acids. The CDR3, as DNA: TGTGCCAGCAGTGAGTTCAGCTCCTATGGCTACACCTTC. This sequence encodes CASSEFSSYGYTF.

The V call is TRBV14, the J call TRBJ2-1; TRBD2 matches 11 bases. There are 17 residues in the CDR3. V dropped 3 bases and J dropped 4; count of bases not matched to a gene: 8. Germline V gives CDR1 SGHDN, CDR2 FVKESK. CDR3 coding DNA: TGTGCCAGCAGCCATGACACTAGCGGGAGAGCGTACAATGAGCAGTTCTTC. It yields the protein CASSHDTSGRAYNEQFF. The variable domain in full, with the rest retrieved from reference TRBV14 and TRBJ2-1, is EAGVTQFPSHSVIEKGQTVTLRCDPISGHDNLYWYRRVMGKEIKFLLHFVKESKQDESGMPNNRFLAERTGGTYSTLKVQPAELEDSGVYFCASSHDTSGRAYNEQFFGPGTRLTVL.

The rearrangement joins TRBV5-4 to TRBJ1-1, with D maybe TRBD1 (5 bases). Germline assignment: CDR1 SGHNT and CDR2 YYREEE (reference sequence). With 3 bases removed from V and 10 bases from J, the gap between germline ends came to 28 bases. This CDR3 region has 17 residues. This CDR3 reads CASSSKPTQQGLGGAFF. CDR3 nucleotides: TGTGCCAGCAGCTCAAAACCGACTCAGCAGGGCCTTGGAGGAGCTTTCTTT.

This rearrangement joins TRBV5-1 to TRBJ2-7, with D perhaps being TRBD1 or TRBD2 (6 bases each). Germline-derived CDR1 and CDR2 are SGHRS and YFSETQ. The CDR3 spans 14 residues. The ends were cut back, 2 bases at V and 1 base at J, with 10 bases in the middle. The CDR3 reads CASSFEGGSYEQYF. The CDR3 bases are TGCGCCAGCAGCTTCGAGGGGGGATCCTACGAGCAGTACTTC. The entire variable domain, with the rest obtained from reference TRBV5-1 and TRBJ2-7, is as follows: KAGVTQTPRYLIKTRGQQVTLSCSPISGHRSVSWYQQTPGQGLQFLFEYFSETQRNKGNFPGRFSGRQFSNSRSEMNVSTLELGDSALYLCASSFEGGSYEQYFGPGTRLTVT.

The V and J genes are TRBV19 and TRBJ1-6, with D hard to call. Per germline, CDR1 LNHDA and CDR2 SQIVND (reference sequence). The CDR3 has 12 residues. V was trimmed by 9 bases and J by 7 bases, leaving 10 bases between them. The CDR3 loop is CASCTRNSPLHF. The CDR3 DNA follows: TGTGCCAGCTGTACCCGGAATTCACCCCTCCACTTT.

The count of this clone is one. The chain joins TRBV6-5 to TRBJ1-2, with TRBD1 matching over 7 bases. The CDR3 is 14 amino acids. V was pared by 6 bases and J by 8 bases, with 12 bases of the junction left unmatched. In germline, CDR1 is MNHEY, CDR2 SVGAGI. The CDR3 DNA reads TGTGCCAGCAGCAGACAGGGAGAGCTATGGGGCTACACCTTC. Translating gives CASSRQGELWGYTF.

The rearrangement uses TRBV12-3 or TRBV12-4 and TRBJ2-1; D remains unclear. V shed 8 bases and J shed 9 bases, with 11 bases lying between them. This CDR3 spans 11 amino acids. Written as DNA, the CDR3 is TGTGCCAGCCGGGTTGATAGTGAGCAGTTCTTC. As protein: CASRVDSEQFF.

The chain joins TRBV5-6 to TRBJ1-2, with TRBD1 matching over 9 bases. Germline assignment: CDR1 SGHDT and CDR2 YYEEEE. This CDR3 is built from 14 residues. Trimming took 4 bases from V and 5 from J; bases not matched to a gene: 6. For the CDR3, the DNA is TGTGCCAGCAGCAATGGGACAGGGCCTTATGGCTACACCTTC. Its translation is CASSNGTGPYGYTF.

The chain employs TRBV18 and TRBJ2-3; D perhaps matches TRBD2 (6 bases). This CDR3 comprises 17 residues. Germline CDR1 reads KGHSH; CDR2 reads LQKENI. Deletions cut 5 bases from V and 0 bases from J, with 18 bases between. DNA for the CDR3: TGTGCCAGCTCAGAGATGGCGGGACGAGAAAGCACAGATACGCAGTATTTT. Translation: CASSEMAGRESTDTQYF.

The chain has TRBV28 and TRBJ2-7, with 14 bases matching TRBD2. The trim removed 2 bases at V and 0 bases at J, leaving 6 bases unmatched. CDR1 is MDHEN, CDR2 SYDVKM, per germline. The CDR3 has 18 amino acids. As DNA, the CDR3 is TGTGCCAGCAGTTTAGCCGGACTAGCGGGAGGACTCTCCTACGAGCAGTACTTC. Translated: CASSLAGLAGGLSYEQYF.

The gene calls are TRBV6-5 and TRBJ2-3; unclear D gene. Trimming took off 2 bases at V and 3 bases at J, with 12 bases between the two ends. The CDR3 extends over 15 amino acids. CDR1 and CDR2 from the germline V gene are MNHEY and SVGAGI. The CDR3, as DNA: TGTGCCAGCAGTTACCTGGGGTCGCGTACAGATACGCAGTATTTT. This codes for CASSYLGSRTDTQYF.

The V gene is TRBV6-6, the J gene TRBJ2-1; 9 bases agree with TRBD2. CDR1 is MNHNY and CDR2 is SVGAGI in the germline V gene (reference sequence). The CDR3 contains 17 residues. Trimming took 6 bases from V and 1 from J; bases not matched to a gene: 10. CDR3 sequence: CASRRAGGSLSYNEQFF. The CDR3 DNA reads as TGTGCCAGCAGACGAGCGGGGGGCTCCCTATCCTACAATGAGCAGTTCTTC.

The rearrangement joins TRBV18 to TRBJ2-6, with D hard to call. The germline CDR1 and CDR2 sequences are KGHSH and LQKENI. Trimming cost V 3 bases and J 0 bases, with 6 bases left between them. The CDR3 runs 15 residues. The CDR3 DNA reads as TGTGCCAGCTCACCGGCGACCTCTGGGGCCAACGTCCTGACTTTC. It specifies CASSPATSGANVLTF.

This clone was recorded only once. This chain connects TRBV4-1 to TRBJ1-4; 7 bases agree with TRBD1. The ends lost 3 bases at V and 5 bases at J; junction bases unmatched: 9. The CDR3 extends over 16 amino acids. Looked up from germline, CDR1 is MGHRA and CDR2 is YSYEKL. Written as DNA, the CDR3 is TGCGCCAGCAGCCATGGGACGGGACAGTTAAATGAAAAACTGTTTTTT. It yields the protein CASSHGTGQLNEKLFF.

The chain is built from TRBV6-5 and TRBJ2-7; D is ambiguous. The CDR3 has 15 amino acids. Looked up from germline, CDR1 is MNHEY and CDR2 is SVGAGI. V was cut by 6 bases and J by 3 bases, with 18 bases left in between. CDR3 nucleotide sequence: TGTGCCAGCAGCCGAGCAGAGGACCCCTACTACGAGCAGTACTTC. Translated: CASSRAEDPYYEQYF.

The CDR3 DNA reads as TGTGCCGGACAGAGAGCAACTAATGAAAAACTGTTTTTT. Its protein is CAGQRATNEKLFF. V usage is TRBV18 and J usage is TRBJ1-4; tentative D call: TRBD1 (6 bases). Germline V gene data show CDR1 as KGHSH and CDR2 as LQKENI. The length of the CDR3 is 13 residues. V dropped 11 bases and J dropped 0 bases, with 10 bases sitting between them.